The text below deals with one TCR beta chain. Its antigen is unknown. This CDR3 contains 14 residues. Losses at the gene ends were 4 bases for V and 7 bases for J; bases not matched to a gene: 6. Looked up from germline, CDR1 is SGHKS and CDR2 is YYEKEE (reference sequence). This sample was included in a study of follicular helper T cells after annual influenza vaccination. Method: immunoSEQ multiplex PCR; TCRdb's copy keeps in-frame clones and lacks some. The sample lists around 25,000 clones, approximately 80% occurring once. As for time point: 2014-2015 season, pre-vaccination. Study results and limitations: Day 7 ICOS+CD38+ clones later appeared mostly in ICOS-CD38- cTfh. Plasmablast frequency change correlated with clonality change in ICOS+CD38+ cTfh.

V is TRBV5-5 and J is TRBJ2-7; 12 positions agree with TRBD1. The source material was CXCR5+ CD38- circulating T follicular helper cells from blood, sampled on the day of influenza vaccination. Subset given: circulating Tfh, non-naive CD4+CXCR5+PD-1+ (ICOS+CD38+ or ICOS-CD38-). The receptor was isolated from an adult who received the influenza vaccine. Here the CDR3 reads CASSPRDRGREQYF. CDR3 sequence (DNA): TGTGCCAGCAGCCCTCGGGACAGGGGGCGTGAGCAGTACTTC.